The 10 T cell receptor beta chains in this list originate from one sample, sequenced in a study of T-cell reconstitution after alpha-beta-depleted transplantation in children. Using unique molecular identifiers, the investigators prepared the TCRbeta library. TCRdb re-called the PCR reads through MiXCR, storing one row per CDR3 protein. This table has some 440,000 distinct CDR3 sequences, around 15% appearing once. The sequencing here drew on PBMCs, mostly from graft donor cells, taken 360 days after TCRalphabeta/CD19-depleted stem cell transplant. Receptors were obtained from a boy younger than two who had a stem cell transplant for Wiskott-Aldrich syndrome, so the T cells may come from the graft donor.

The CDR3 sequence: CSAREAWGGARNEQFF. The DNA for the CDR3 is TGCAGTGCTAGAGAGGCCTGGGGGGGGGCTAGGAATGAGCAGTTCTTC. This chain uses TRBV20-1 with TRBJ2-1, with D possibly being TRBD2 (7 bases). Germline assignment: CDR1 DFQATT and CDR2 SNEGSKA (reference sequence). Between the trimmed V and J ends, which lost 0 bases and 7 bases, there was a span of 19 bases. The CDR3 has 16 residues.

The chain is built from TRBV30 and TRBJ2-3; no reliable D call. Trimming pared 0 bases from V and 1 base from J, leaving 8 bases between. This CDR3 region has 14 residues. Germline lookup yields CDR1 GTSNPN and CDR2 SVGIG (reference sequence). CDR3: CAWSVTAGTDTQYF. The CDR3 nucleotides read TGTGCCTGGAGTGTAACGGCGGGCACAGATACGCAGTATTTT.

This CDR3 reads CAISESRGTSAHEQFF. The CDR3 region has the DNA TGTGCCATCAGTGAGTCGCGGGGGACTAGCGCCCATGAGCAGTTCTTC. J is TRBJ2-1 and V is TRBV10-3; 10 bases map to TRBD2. This CDR3 contains 16 residues. Trimming removed 0 bases from V and 8 bases from J; junction bases left unmatched: 7. Germline lookup yields CDR1 ENHRY and CDR2 SYGVKD.

This clonotype was counted between two and nine times. This sequence joins TRBV10-3 and TRBJ2-7; TRBD2 matches at 12 bases. The junction had 8 bases not matched to a gene; V was cut back by 3 bases and J by 5 bases. The germline gives CDR1 ENHRY, CDR2 SYGVKD. The CDR3 loop spans 16 amino acids. CDR3 protein: CAISDPWTSGINEQYF. As DNA, the CDR3 is TGTGCCATCAGTGACCCCTGGACTAGCGGGATCAACGAGCAGTACTTC.

This chain links TRBV5-1 with TRBJ2-5; weak D call: TRBD2 (6 bases). The CDR3 runs to 14 residues. Germline assignment: CDR1 SGHRS and CDR2 YFSETQ. V lost 4 bases, J lost 3 bases, and 13 bases lay in between. DNA of the CDR3: TGCGCCAGCAGCACCCGGGACTCCAAAGAGACCCAGTACTTC. It codes for CASSTRDSKETQYF.

J is TRBJ2-1 and V is TRBV7-6; D is undetermined. V dropped 3 bases and J dropped 4 bases, with 10 bases sitting between them. CDR3 length equals 14 residues. Germline V gives CDR1 SGHVS, CDR2 FNYEAQ. Here the CDR3 DNA reads TGTGCCAGCAGCTTGGGCAGTAAATACAATGAGCAGTTCTTC. Its translation is CASSLGSKYNEQFF.

In this sample, this clonotype turned up a few times. This chain joins TRBV6-1 and TRBJ2-2, with 7 nucleotides matching TRBD1. Germline values: CDR1 MNHNS, CDR2 SASEGT. The CDR3 covers 15 residues. Losses at the gene ends were 6 bases for V and 2 bases for J; bases not matched to a gene: 6. CDR3 nucleotide sequence: TGTGCCAGCAGGCTCACAGGGGAAAACACCGGGGAGCTGTTTTTT. Residues: CASRLTGENTGELFF.

The rearrangement links TRBV5-1 to TRBJ2-7; D gene unclear. The germline V and J ends were trimmed by 2 bases and 0 bases, with 9 bases remaining between them. Germline CDR1 and CDR2: SGHRS and YFSETQ. The CDR3 consists of 14 residues. CDR3: CASSLVGNSYEQYF. CDR3 nucleotides: TGCGCCAGCAGCTTAGTGGGGAACTCCTACGAGCAGTACTTC.

This clonotype showed up many times. The chain carries TRBV29-1 and TRBJ2-5; possible D gene TRBD2, 6 bases. Trimming took 1 base from V and 7 from J, leaving 13 bases between them. The CDR3 covers 13 residues. Germline lookup yields CDR1 SQVTM and CDR2 ANQGSEA. The DNA for the CDR3 is TGCAGCGTTGAAGGACTAGTTGGGGGGACCCAGTACTTC. Translating it yields CSVEGLVGGTQYF.

In nucleotides, the CDR3 is TGTGCCAGCAGTGACCCCAGGGAGCGGGACACTGAAGCTTTCTTT. Protein product: CASSDPRERDTEAFF. V gene TRBV2 combines with J gene TRBJ1-1; D might be TRBD1 (5 bases). The CDR3 is 15 amino acids. Trimming took off 3 bases at V and 3 bases at J, with 14 bases between the two ends. Germline CDR1 is SNHLY and CDR2 is FYNNEI.